This TCR beta chain stems from a study of regulatory T cells in long-lasting Graves disease. Overall study findings and caveats: Gene preferences differed: TRBV28, TRBJ1-2, TRBJ2-5 in persistent cases. Small sample size may have lowered accuracy.

This clonotype was found a few times. Its cognate antigen is unknown. Trimming took 3 bases from V and 9 from J, leaving 18 bases between them. CDR3 length: 16 residues. Germline lookup yields CDR1 LGHDT and CDR2 YNNKEL (reference sequence). The time point is: persistent/refractory GD, antithyroid drugs over 5 years with positive TRAb. PBMC RNA served as the TCR library source. From an endocrinology department in Xi'an, China, came the patients. Through Arm-PCR of CDR3 regions and iRepertoire HTBI primers, TCR beta libraries were built. In the authors' workflow: Samples jointly harbored 62 TRBV and some 13 TRBJ segments. TCRdb re-derived calls from the multiplex PCR reads in MiXCR, one entry per CDR3 protein. These V and J calls rely on TCRdb rather than the paper's analysis. The table has 300,000 to 350,000 distinct CDR3 sequences, about 20% seen once.

This clonotype was obtained from a female donor with Graves disease. The chain couples TRBV3-1 to TRBJ1-6, with D perhaps TRBD1 (5 bases). The material was peripheral blood mononuclear cells (PBMCs), obtained when the disease was refractory, from a patient treated with antithyroid drugs. The CDR3 spells CASSHAEEGFGSPLHF. The DNA for the CDR3 is TGTGCCAGCAGCCATGCCGAAGAGGGGTTTGGTTCACCCCTCCACTTT.